The sequence of this T cell receptor (beta chain) was determined in a study of OX40 agonist ivuxolimab in advanced cancers. Study at large: In three patients, partial responses were observed, one with hepatocellular carcinoma and two with cutaneous melanoma.

This CDR3 has 17 residues. The ends lost 4 bases at V and 2 bases at J; junction bases unmatched: 13. Per the germline V gene, CDR1 is LNHDA and CDR2 is SQIVND (reference sequence). Method: immunoSEQ multiplex PCR; TCRdb's copy keeps in-frame clones and lacks some. The table has tens of thousands of clones, about 94% seen once; the top ten hold 9.6%. The rearrangement uses TRBV19 and TRBJ2-7; 8 bases are shared with TRBD1. The TCR comes from an adult with an advanced solid tumor such as melanoma, head and neck, liver or kidney cancer. The source material was CD4+ or CD8+ T cells sorted from blood, sampled in a trial of the OX40 agonist ivuxolimab. CDR3 amino acids: CASSNEKGTGIPYEQYF. The CDR3 DNA is TGTGCCAGTAGTAACGAGAAAGGGACAGGAATACCCTACGAGCAGTACTTC.